This T cell receptor beta chain appears in the sequencing data of a study of T cell responses to AZD1222 COVID-19 vaccine. The CDR3 has 13 amino acids. Trimming shortened V by 3 bases and J by 7 bases, and 10 bases separated the two germline ends. The repertoire was sequenced with immunoSEQ multiplex PCR; TCRdb's copy has only in-frame clones and lacks some. The data contain more than 80,000 clones, roughly 90% of them singletons. Sequenced material: peripheral blood, taken on day 0 of AZD1222 vaccination. The sequence came from an adult in good health. The rearrangement uses TRBV12-3 or TRBV12-4 and TRBJ1-5; D is possibly TRBD1 (6 bases). CDR3 bases: TGTGCCAGCAGTTTTGGGACAAACCAGCCCCAGCATTTT. Protein product: CASSFGTNQPQHF.